This T cell receptor (beta chain) was sequenced for a study of shared clonotypes between healthy human individuals. Looking at the study overall: Two female and a few male donors aged 18 to 49 were enrolled. CD4 naive and memory got three plates each, CD8 naive two, CD8 memory one.

The CDR3 spans 13 residues. Per the germline V gene, CDR1 is SGHAT and CDR2 is FQNNGV. Between the trimmed V and J ends, which lost 3 bases and 8 bases, there was a span of 13 bases. Study findings and constraints: Naive subsets generally had larger estimated richness than memory subsets.

A note on this clone: As yet, its antigen is unknown.

Execution of the assay was at deep level. Profiling relied on immunoSEQ multiplex PCR, and the TCRdb table lists in-frame clones only, not all of them. This table has some 2.4 million clones, approximately 93% appearing once. The V and J genes are TRBV11-2 and TRBJ1-2; tentative D call: TRBD1 (5 bases). The origin of this receptor is a man between 18 and 35 years old in good health. Some clones in this sample may be carry-over from other donors' samples. The sample consisted of naive CD4+ T cells from PBMCs. Subset defined: CD45RA+ positively selected. CDR3 protein: CASSLQGFLGYTF. The CDR3 DNA reads as TGTGCCAGCAGCTTGCAGGGCTTTTTGGGCTACACCTTC.